The 19 T cell receptor beta chains presented below share a single source sample, sequenced in a study of T-cell memory formation after mild COVID-19 listed by TCRdb under 2021. Library prep was done by 5' RACE. Sequencing used an Illumina NovaSeq 6000. TCRdb applied fastp at Q25 and MiXCR to the public reads, then kept only in-frame beta chains. For every CDR3 protein sequence, its rows merge into one entry that carries the most common genes and DNA. The sample profile shows roughly 350,000 distinct CDR3 sequences; 25% to 30% of them were found once. The ten largest clones capture approximately 13% of the sample. The specimen was PBMCs or a T cell subset sorted from them (not recorded which). All receptors come from an adult woman who had mild COVID-19 (a few samples of this study predate the infection). The sample titles of this study are shuffled in the database, so cell type and time point are left out; the donor was told from shared clones.

The J gene is TRBJ2-3, the V gene TRBV4-3; possibly TRBD2 for D (5 bases). This CDR3 region has 15 residues. Trimming cost V 1 base and J 4 bases, with 12 bases left between them. The germline gives CDR1 LGHNA, CDR2 YSLEER. CDR3 loop: CASSQGAAGADTQYF. DNA of the CDR3: TGCGCCAGCAGCCAAGGAGCGGCCGGGGCAGATACGCAGTATTTT.

V gene TRBV12-3 or TRBV12-4 combines with J gene TRBJ1-1; D unclear. V was cut by 6 bases and J by 6 bases, with 14 bases left in between. The CDR3 length is 13 residues. CDR3 coding DNA: TGTGCCAGCAGCAGTCTATTTAGGTCTGAAGCTTTCTTT. It is translated as CASSSLFRSEAFF.

This clonotype was seen a few times. The CDR3 DNA follows: TGTGCCAGCAGCCAAGCCACTGAGCAGTTCTTC. Protein product: CASSQATEQFF. The gene calls are TRBV3-1 and TRBJ2-1; D unclear. V lost 1 base and J lost 9, with 4 bases in between. CDR3 length: 11 amino acids. The germline V gene has CDR1 LGHDT and CDR2 YNNKEL (reference sequence).

This clonotype was counted a single time. This sequence joins TRBV5-5 and TRBJ2-3; 10 nucleotides agree with TRBD2. CDR3 size: 19 residues. V lost 0 bases, J lost 6 bases, and 16 bases stayed unmatched. CDR1 and CDR2 (germline): SGHKS, YYEKEE (reference sequence). The CDR3 sequence is CASSLVERASGRRGDTQYF. CDR3 DNA: TGTGCCAGCAGCTTGGTAGAGCGTGCTAGCGGGAGACGCGGGGATACGCAGTATTTT. Using reference TRBV5-5 and TRBJ2-3 for the parts outside the CDR3, the full variable domain is DAGVTQSPTHLIKTRGQQVTLRCSPISGHKSVSWYQQVLGQGPQFIFQYYEKEERGRGNFPDRFSARQFPNYSSELNVNALLLGDSALYLCASSLVERASGRRGDTQYFGPGTRLTVL.

Many counts were recorded for this clonotype. The chain carries TRBV6-5 and TRBJ2-2, with 16 nucleotides matching TRBD2. Germline lookup yields CDR1 MNHEY and CDR2 SVGAGI. This CDR3 is built from 21 residues. V was pared by 6 bases and J by 2 bases, with 15 bases of the junction left unmatched. The CDR3 DNA reads TGTGCCAGCAGCTACCTGGGACTAGCGGGAGGGTTTTGGGGAAACACCGGGGAGCTGTTTTTT. It is translated as CASSYLGLAGGFWGNTGELFF.

The table lists this clonotype with a few counts. This chain links TRBV10-3 with TRBJ2-1; D gene uncertain. CDR1 is ENHRY and CDR2 is SYGVKD in the germline V gene. Trimming left V 6 bases short and J 9 bases short, with 9 bases between. This CDR3 comprises 11 residues. CDR3 nucleotide sequence: TGTGCCATCAGCGATGCTAGTGAGCAGTTCTTC. Translation: CAISDASEQFF.

The chain is built from TRBV13 and TRBJ2-7; TRBD2 might be the D (5 bases). Germline V gene sequence: CDR1 PRHDT, CDR2 FYEKMQ (reference sequence). The germline V and J ends were trimmed by 4 bases and 2 bases, with 15 bases remaining between them. This CDR3 is 15 amino acids long. The CDR3 coding sequence is TGTGCCAGCAGCTCGCCCGGGCAGACTACCTACGAGCAGTACTTC. Encoded protein: CASSSPGQTTYEQYF. Variable domain in full (rest from reference TRBV13 and TRBJ2-7): AAGVIQSPRHLIKEKRETATLKCYPIPRHDTVYWYQQGPGQDPQFLISFYEKMQSDKGSIPDRFSAQQFSDYHSELNMSSLELGDSALYFCASSSPGQTTYEQYFGPGTRLTVT.

The V and J genes are TRBV5-1 and TRBJ1-1; 10 nucleotides align to TRBD1. Germline assignment: CDR1 SGHRS and CDR2 YFSETQ. Germline trimming cut 4 bases from V and 1 base from J; bases unmatched to any gene: 7. The CDR3 covers 16 residues. CDR3 sequence reads: CASSVGTGAGNTEAFF. The DNA of the CDR3 is TGCGCCAGCAGCGTCGGGACAGGGGCTGGGAACACTGAAGCTTTCTTT. Based on the CDR3 plus reference TRBV5-1 and TRBJ1-1, the full variable domain is KAGVTQTPRYLIKTRGQQVTLSCSPISGHRSVSWYQQTPGQGLQFLFEYFSETQRNKGNFPGRFSGRQFSNSRSEMNVSTLELGDSALYLCASSVGTGAGNTEAFFGQGTRLTVV.

This clonotype was detected only a few times. The V and J genes are TRBV10-3 and TRBJ2-5; perhaps TRBD1 as D (5 bases). Germline CDR1 ENHRY, CDR2 SYGVKD. V dropped 4 bases and J dropped 5 bases, with 17 bases sitting between them. The CDR3 totals 15 residues. As DNA, the CDR3 is TGTGCCATCAGTGTAGAAGGGGTGCTTGCGGAGACCCAGTACTTC. It translates to CAISVEGVLAETQYF.

This clonotype has more than one count but fewer than ten. V usage is TRBV12-3 or TRBV12-4 and J usage is TRBJ2-3; D not certain. V lost 6 bases and J lost 2, with 12 bases in between. The CDR3 totals 14 residues. The CDR3 DNA is TGTGCCAGCAGGAAACTGGGGTACACAGATACGCAGTATTTT. It translates to CASRKLGYTDTQYF.

Concerning this clonotype: One end of the junction is discordant with germline, which a read error may explain. The chain has TRBV5-6 and TRBJ2-7, with D possibly matching TRBD2 (5 bases). Germline loops: CDR1 SGHDT, CDR2 YYEEEE. The CDR3 spans 14 residues. DNA of the CDR3: TGTGCCAGCAGCCCATTCGGGATAGCCTCGACATGGGACTTC. It is translated as CASSPFGIASTWDF.

The table lists this clonotype with a few counts. The V and J genes are TRBV7-2 and TRBJ2-5; no reliable D call. Germline values: CDR1 SGHTA, CDR2 FQGNSA. Trimming shortened V by 2 bases and J by 3 bases, and 10 bases separated the two germline ends. This CDR3 spans 14 amino acids. For the CDR3, the DNA is TGTGCCAGCAGCTTACCAGGTGGAAAAGAGACCCAGTACTTC. Its protein is CASSLPGGKETQYF.

This clonotype was seen a handful of times. The chain carries TRBV6-2 or TRBV6-3 and TRBJ1-1; 8 bases are shared with TRBD1. V lost 7 bases, J lost 4 bases, and 11 bases stayed unmatched. The CDR3 is made up of 15 amino acids. The germline CDR1 and CDR2 sequences are MNHEY and SVGEGT. In DNA, the CDR3 is TGTGCCAGCATTGATCCAGGGGGCTCTGGCACTGAAGCTTTCTTT. Its translation: CASIDPGGSGTEAFF.

V is TRBV7-9 and J is TRBJ2-3, with TRBD2 matching 8 bases. Trimming at V came to 3 bases and at J to 0 bases, leaving 8 bases not matched to a gene. This CDR3 contains 17 residues. The germline V gene encodes CDR1 SEHNR and CDR2 FQNEAQ (reference sequence). The CDR3 DNA sequence: TGTGCCAGCAGCTTCCCCACTAGCGGAGCAAGCACAGATACGCAGTATTTT. Encoded protein: CASSFPTSGASTDTQYF.

The chain carries TRBV29-1 and TRBJ2-2; a weak D match, TRBD2 (6 bases). Trimming cost V 5 bases and J 6 bases, with 10 bases left between them. Germline CDR1 is SQVTM and CDR2 is ANQGSEA. CDR3 length equals 12 residues. The CDR3, as DNA: TGCAGCGTTCTCGTAGCGGCCGGGGAGCTGTTTTTT. Protein sequence: CSVLVAAGELFF.

This clonotype was detected only a few times. This sequence joins TRBV7-3 and TRBJ2-2; 8 bases map to TRBD1. The CDR3 has 16 amino acids. V trimming: 1 base; J trimming: 4 bases; junction bases outside the gene matches: 5. Germline V gives CDR1 SGHTA, CDR2 FQGTGA. CDR3 in amino acids: CASSLMMTGATGELFF. The DNA for the CDR3 is TGTGCCAGCAGCTTAATGATGACAGGGGCCACCGGGGAGCTGTTTTTT.

The rearrangement links TRBV30 to TRBJ1-1; D is unresolved. V lost 7 bases, J lost 0 bases, and 18 bases lay in between. The CDR3 covers 15 residues. Germline assignment: CDR1 GTSNPN and CDR2 SVGIG (reference sequence). The chain's CDR3 is CASPGSSVMNTEAFF. The CDR3 DNA sequence: TGTGCCTCCCCGGGGTCCTCTGTGATGAACACTGAAGCTTTCTTT.

This chain links TRBV2 with TRBJ1-5; D unclear. CDR3 length equals 16 residues. The germline gives CDR1 SNHLY, CDR2 FYNNEI. V was cut by 2 bases and J by 0 bases, with 11 bases left in between. As DNA, the CDR3 is TGTGCCAGCAGTGAATGGGCAGAGTATAGCAATCAGCCCCAGCATTTT. Its protein product is CASSEWAEYSNQPQHF.

This clonotype was counted only a few times. V usage is TRBV23-1 and J usage is TRBJ2-7; TRBD1 is a possible D gene (6 bases). TRBV23-1 is an ORF, and what it does is uncertain. V shed 6 bases and J shed 5 bases, with 14 bases lying between them. The CDR3 consists of 13 residues. The chain's CDR3 is CASSHRECNEQYF. CDR3 coding DNA: TGCGCCAGCAGCCACAGGGAATGCAACGAGCAGTACTTC.